Listed below are T cell receptor beta chains from one sample, sequenced in a study of T cell responses to AZD1222 COVID-19 vaccine. The protocol was immunoSEQ multiplex PCR, while the TCRdb copy is restricted to in-frame clones and leaves out a portion. The sample holds approximately 120,000 clones, around 90% seen once. The sequencing used peripheral blood, collected on day 0 of MenACWY control vaccination. These receptors all stem from an adult in good health. Each CDR3 is given with its conserved first and last residue. A D gene is named only where the DNA matches it firmly. A clone size is listed for some rows: how often the clone was seen (once, few, many), or a class if it is expanded.

j_call,d_call,clone_size,v_call,cdr3_aa,cdr3_nt
TRBJ2-7,TRBD1,NA,TRBV5-1,CASRLWTGSYEQYF,TGCGCCAGCAGACTCTGGACAGGGTCCTACGAGCAGTACTTC
TRBJ2-7,TRBD2,NA,TRBV5-1,CASSPDSGRAGEQYF,TGCGCCAGCAGCCCTGATAGCGGGAGGGCCGGTGAGCAGTACTTC
TRBJ1-5,NA,NA,TRBV6-2/TRBV6-3,CASSSFLQRNQPQHF,TGTGCCAGCAGTTCCTTCTTACAGAGGAATCAGCCCCAGCATTTT
TRBJ1-2,TRBD1,once,TRBV18,CASSPAGTGEGYTF,TGTGCCAGCTCACCAGCCGGGACAGGGGAAGGCTACACCTTC
TRBJ2-3,NA,NA,TRBV18,CASSRLGGTRTGTSTDTQYF,TGTGCCAGCTCACGTCTGGGCGGAACTAGAACGGGGACTAGCACAGATACGCAGTATTTT
TRBJ2-1,TRBD2,NA,TRBV7-2,CASSLAGLAIGEQFF,TGTGCCAGCAGCCTAGCGGGACTAGCGATCGGTGAGCAGTTCTTC
TRBJ2-3,TRBD2,NA,TRBV7-3,CASSPDRAGTTVDTQYF,TGTGCCAGCAGCCCGGACCGAGCGGGGACCACGGTGGATACGCAGTATTTT
TRBJ2-5,NA,NA,TRBV9,CASSVEGGLALETQYF,TGTGCCAGCAGCGTAGAGGGGGGGCTAGCGTTGGAGACCCAGTACTTC
TRBJ1-2,TRBD1,few,TRBV4-2,CASSQEVGQSLYGYTF,TGTGCCAGCAGCCAAGAAGTGGGACAGAGCCTCTATGGCTACACCTTC
TRBJ1-2,NA,once,TRBV2,CASSRSQGIDTF,TGTGCCAGCAGCCGATCGCAGGGGATAGACACCTTC
TRBJ1-2,NA,NA,TRBV6-5,CASSYSRGGSYGYTF,TGTGCCAGCAGTTACTCGAGAGGGGGTTCCTATGGCTACACCTTC
TRBJ1-1,TRBD1,NA,TRBV6-5,CASRQQGGYTEAFF,TGTGCCAGCAGGCAACAGGGGGGCTACACTGAAGCTTTCTTT
TRBJ1-2,NA,NA,TRBV7-2,CASSLADGGNYGYTF,TGTGCCAGCAGCTTAGCCGATGGGGGCAACTATGGCTACACCTTC
TRBJ1-6,TRBD1,NA,TRBV14,CASSQAGGYSPLHF,TGTGCCAGCAGCCAGGCAGGGGGATATTCACCCCTCCACTTT
TRBJ2-7,TRBD1,NA,TRBV5-1,CASSLLPQGASIYEQYF,TGCGCCAGCAGCCTACTGCCACAGGGGGCTTCTATTTACGAGCAGTACTTC
TRBJ2-5,TRBD2,once,TRBV7-2,CASSLGTAAGQETQYF,TGTGCCAGCAGCTTAGGGACGGCAGCGGGGCAAGAGACCCAGTACTTC
TRBJ2-1,NA,NA,TRBV11-3,CASSGANEQFF,TGTGCCAGCAGCGGGGCGAATGAGCAGTTCTTC
TRBJ1-1,NA,NA,TRBV15,CATSSHLKAFF,TGTGCCACCAGCAGCCACCTCAAAGCTTTCTTT
TRBJ1-3,NA,NA,TRBV3-1/TRBV3-2,CASSALRDSGNTIYF,TGTGCCAGCAGCGCTCTCAGGGACTCTGGAAACACCATATATTTT
TRBJ1-4,NA,NA,TRBV5-4,CASSLGSVEKLFF,TGTGCCAGCAGCTTGGGGAGCGTAGAAAAACTGTTTTTT
TRBJ1-2,NA,NA,TRBV19,CASSLADYGYTF,TGTGCCTCGAGTTTAGCGGACTATGGCTACACCTTC
TRBJ1-1,NA,NA,TRBV5-6,CASSYDIYEIDEAFF,TGTGCCAGCAGCTATGACATCTACGAAATTGATGAAGCTTTCTTT
TRBJ2-1,NA,NA,TRBV4-2,CASSQEMGERGGEQFF,TGTGCCAGCAGCCAAGAGATGGGGGAGAGAGGGGGTGAGCAGTTCTTC
TRBJ1-5,NA,NA,TRBV3-1/TRBV3-2,CASSQSTNSNQPQHF,TGTGCCAGCAGCCAATCAACAAATAGCAATCAGCCCCAGCATTTT
TRBJ1-1,NA,NA,TRBV9,CASSPWARMNTEAFF,TGTGCCAGCAGCCCGTGGGCCAGAATGAACACTGAAGCTTTCTTT
TRBJ1-3,NA,NA,TRBV3-1/TRBV3-2,CASSRVGNTIYF,TGTGCCAGCAGTCGGGTTGGAAACACCATATATTTT
TRBJ2-6,NA,NA,TRBV11-2,CASSLGHSSGANVLTF,TGTGCCAGCAGCTTAGGACATAGTTCTGGGGCCAACGTCCTGACTTTC
TRBJ2-1,NA,NA,TRBV6-4,CASSDTRGTAGYNEQFF,TGTGCCAGCAGTGACACACGAGGGACCGCGGGCTACAATGAGCAGTTCTTC
TRBJ1-5,NA,NA,TRBV7-2,CASSLEQNQPQHF,TGTGCCAGCAGCTTAGAGCAAAATCAGCCCCAGCATTTT
TRBJ2-3,TRBD2,NA,TRBV7-9,CASSLGAGAWTSNTDTQYF,TGTGCCAGCAGCTTAGGGGCGGGAGCTTGGACTAGTAACACAGATACGCAGTATTTT
TRBJ2-1,TRBD2,NA,TRBV5-5,CASSLTSSDEQFF,TGTGCCAGCAGCCTGACTAGCTCGGATGAGCAGTTCTTC
TRBJ2-7,TRBD1,NA,TRBV27,CASSTRGQASEQYF,TGTGCCAGCAGTACCCGCGGACAGGCCTCCGAGCAGTACTTC
TRBJ1-1,TRBD1,NA,TRBV4-2,CASSQRDRKVEAFF,TGTGCCAGCAGCCAACGGGACAGAAAAGTTGAAGCTTTCTTT
TRBJ1-2,NA,NA,TRBV3-1/TRBV3-2,CASSQDVGLSYGYTF,TGTGCCAGCAGCCAAGATGTGGGGTTGAGCTATGGCTACACCTTC
TRBJ2-5,NA,NA,TRBV7-2,CASSLRGSQETQYF,TGTGCCAGCAGCTTAAGGGGTTCCCAAGAGACCCAGTACTTC
TRBJ1-1,NA,NA,TRBV19,CASSMLDSRTEAFF,TGTGCCAGTAGTATGCTCGACAGCCGCACTGAAGCTTTCTTT
TRBJ1-6,NA,NA,TRBV5-6,CASSREVISTTSPLHF,TGTGCCAGCAGCCGCGAAGTGATCAGTACGACTTCACCCCTCCACTTT
TRBJ1-4,NA,NA,TRBV6-1,CASSENLVSPQLFF,TGTGCCAGCAGTGAAAATTTAGTCTCCCCCCAACTGTTTTTT
TRBJ1-1,NA,few,TRBV2,CASSRTYPAEAFF,TGTGCCAGCAGTCGAACCTACCCGGCTGAAGCTTTCTTT
TRBJ2-7,NA,NA,TRBV6-2/TRBV6-3,CASSWTGTYYEQYF,TGTGCCAGCAGTTGGACGGGGACGTACTACGAGCAGTACTTC
TRBJ2-3,TRBD2,NA,TRBV10-3,CAISASGRSTDTQYF,TGTGCCATCAGTGCTAGCGGGAGGTCCACAGATACGCAGTATTTT
TRBJ1-2,NA,few,TRBV12-3/TRBV12-4,CASSHGRRDGYTF,TGTGCCAGCAGTCATGGCCGACGAGATGGCTACACCTTC
TRBJ2-1,NA,NA,TRBV6-2/TRBV6-3,CASSSGELGSYNEQFF,TGTGCCAGCAGTTCCGGGGAACTGGGCTCCTACAATGAGCAGTTCTTC
TRBJ2-5,TRBD1,NA,TRBV6-5,CATFRQGGGETQYF,TGTGCCACCTTTCGACAGGGGGGGGGAGAGACCCAGTACTTC
TRBJ2-2,NA,NA,TRBV28,CASRPWGNTGELFF,TGTGCCAGCAGGCCCTGGGGCAACACCGGGGAGCTGTTTTTT
TRBJ1-2,NA,NA,TRBV5-1,CASSLDGSGYGYTF,TGCGCCAGCAGCTTGGATGGGTCAGGGTATGGCTACACCTTC
TRBJ1-3,NA,NA,TRBV9,CASSPSTGNTIYF,TGTGCCAGCAGCCCCAGTACTGGAAACACCATATATTTT
TRBJ2-2,NA,NA,TRBV6-2/TRBV6-3,CASSLTRGAGELFF,TGTGCCAGCAGTTTAACCAGGGGGGCCGGGGAGCTGTTTTTT